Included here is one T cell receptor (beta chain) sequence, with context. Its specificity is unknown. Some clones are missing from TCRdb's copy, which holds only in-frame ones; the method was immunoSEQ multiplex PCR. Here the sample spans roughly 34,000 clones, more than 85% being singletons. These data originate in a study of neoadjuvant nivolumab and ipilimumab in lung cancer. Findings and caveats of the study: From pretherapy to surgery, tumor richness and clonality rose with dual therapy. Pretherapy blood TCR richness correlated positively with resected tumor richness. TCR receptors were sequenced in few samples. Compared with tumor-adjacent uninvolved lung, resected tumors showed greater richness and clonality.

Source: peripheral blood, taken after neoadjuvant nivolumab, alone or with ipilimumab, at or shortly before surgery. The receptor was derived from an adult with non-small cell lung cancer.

CDR3 sequence (DNA): TGTGCCAGTAGCGGACAGGGGGACTATTCTAACTATGGCTACACCTTC. Translation: CASSGQGDYSNYGYTF. This sequence joins TRBV19 and TRBJ1-2; 10 bases map to TRBD1. This CDR3 is built from 16 residues. Losses at the gene ends were 6 bases for V and 0 bases for J; bases not matched to a gene: 7. Per germline, CDR1 LNHDA and CDR2 SQIVND (reference sequence). The whole variable domain, remainder taken from reference TRBV19 and TRBJ1-2, is DGGITQSPKYLFRKEGQNVTLSCEQNLNHDAMYWYRQDPGQGLRLIYYSQIVNDFQKGDIAEGYSVSREKKESFPLTVTSAQKNPTAFYLCASSGQGDYSNYGYTFGSGTRLTVV.